This TCR beta chain was captured in a study of shared clonotypes between healthy human individuals. The CDR3 runs to 13 residues. Germline CDR1 reads ENHRY; CDR2 reads SYGVKD. The V and J ends lost 6 bases and 6 bases respectively, with 14 bases between them. In the naive CD8 group, cells lacked CD45RO and were positively selected for CCR7, so terminally differentiated effector memory CD45RA+ cells were left out. Study-level findings and limits: The naive CD4 repertoires of a few donors were compared, and around 5% of clonotypes were shared. Clonotype sharing across donors was expected to vary with sequencing depth. Larger richness was generally estimated for naive than memory subsets.

Comments on this clone: The target antigen is unknown.

In the authors' workflow: Junction-only immunoSEQ sequences carried no quality scores, so filtering differed. Generated by immunoSEQ multiplex PCR, the TCRdb table keeps only in-frame clones and is missing some. V, J and clone size reflect that table, while D and trimming were determined from the DNA. Here the sample spans about 2.2 million clones, 80% to 95% being singletons. This sequence originates from a young man in good health. Some clones in this sample may be carry-over from other donors' samples. This chain links TRBV10-3 with TRBJ1-2; tentative D call: TRBD1 (6 bases). The specimen sequenced was naive CD8+ T cells from PBMCs. As DNA, the CDR3 is TGTGCCATCAGCATAACAGGGTCAGATGGCTACACCTTC. This encodes CAISITGSDGYTF.